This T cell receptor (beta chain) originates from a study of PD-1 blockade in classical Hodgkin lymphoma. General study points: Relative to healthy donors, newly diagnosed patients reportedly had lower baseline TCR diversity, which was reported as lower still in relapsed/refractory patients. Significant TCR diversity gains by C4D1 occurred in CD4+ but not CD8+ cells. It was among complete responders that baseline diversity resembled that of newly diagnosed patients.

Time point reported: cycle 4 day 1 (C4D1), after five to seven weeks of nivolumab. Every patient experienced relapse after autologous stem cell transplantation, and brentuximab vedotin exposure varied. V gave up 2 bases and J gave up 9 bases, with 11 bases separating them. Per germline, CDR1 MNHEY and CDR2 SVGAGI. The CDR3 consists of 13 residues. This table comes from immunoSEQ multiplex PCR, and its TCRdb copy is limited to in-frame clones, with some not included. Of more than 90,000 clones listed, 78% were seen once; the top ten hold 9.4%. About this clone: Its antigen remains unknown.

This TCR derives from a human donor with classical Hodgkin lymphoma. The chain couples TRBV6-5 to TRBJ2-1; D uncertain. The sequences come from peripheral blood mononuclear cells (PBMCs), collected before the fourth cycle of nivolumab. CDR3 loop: CASSYVGKREQFF. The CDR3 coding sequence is TGTGCCAGCAGTTACGTGGGGAAGCGTGAGCAGTTCTTC.